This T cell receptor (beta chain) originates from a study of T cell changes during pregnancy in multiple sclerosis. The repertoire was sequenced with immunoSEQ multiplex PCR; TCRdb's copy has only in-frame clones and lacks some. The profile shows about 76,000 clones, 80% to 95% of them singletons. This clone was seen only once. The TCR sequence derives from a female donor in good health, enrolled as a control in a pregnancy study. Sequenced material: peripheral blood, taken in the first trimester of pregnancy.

The CDR3 protein is CASSLMMAEGGQPQHF. The CDR3 nucleotides read TGTGCCAGCAGCTTAATGATGGCGGAGGGAGGTCAGCCCCAGCATTTT. The genes are TRBV7-9 and TRBJ1-5; D remains unclear. The CDR3 extends over 16 amino acids. Trimming shortened V by 2 bases and J by 6 bases, and 17 bases separated the two germline ends. Germline-derived CDR1 and CDR2 are SEHNR and FQNEAQ (reference sequence).